In this sample, the clone carrying this T cell receptor beta chain turned up many times. MiXCR, applied by TCRdb to the RACE reads, yields one record per CDR3 protein. The sample lists about 350,000 distinct CDR3 sequences, around 5% seen once, with about 8.7% in the top ten. This entry belongs to a study of human T cells and chemical hapten exposure. Study summary: Patients were mainly female, each with alopecia areata, totalis or universalis.

Time point given: pre-sensitization, week 0. Treatment noted: therapeutic diphenylcyclopropenone sensitization with weekly scalp DPC. Trimming pared 0 bases from V and 0 bases from J, leaving 15 bases between. CDR1 SGHDN and CDR2 FVKESK come from the germline V gene. The CDR3 spans 17 residues. This sequence was found in a woman aged 18-29 years with alopecia areata. Some clones in this sample may be carry-over from other donors' samples. V gene TRBV14 combines with J gene TRBJ2-7; D is unresolved. The sequencing used whole blood, collected in connection with sensitization to the hapten diphenylcyclopropenone (DPC). CDR3 in amino acids: CASSQDSWHLGSYEQYF. DNA for the CDR3: TGTGCCAGCAGCCAAGATTCATGGCATCTAGGCTCCTACGAGCAGTACTTC.